These 14 T cell receptor beta chains came from one sample sequenced in a study of T cells in Graves' hyperthyroidism and ophthalmopathy. Amplified TCR beta CDR3 regions came from RNA transcripts. An initial round of RT-PCR targeting the TCR CDR3 relied on the HTBI primer set. Each CDR3 protein gets one entry after TCRdb re-called the multiplex PCR reads with MiXCR. In the table there are approximately 400,000 distinct CDR3 sequences, roughly 14% of which are singletons. The sample consisted of blood. These receptors were obtained from a woman under 30 with Graves' hyperthyroidism.

This clonotype occurred many times. CDR3 region: CASSLGAGGGATSEQYF. The CDR3, as DNA: TGTGCCAGCAGTTTAGGGGCCGGAGGGGGCGCGACGAGCGAGCAGTACTTC. The chain carries TRBV27 and TRBJ2-7; tentatively, D is TRBD1 (7 bases). The V and J ends lost 2 bases and 6 bases respectively, with 23 bases between them. This CDR3 is built from 17 residues. CDR1 and CDR2 from the germline V gene are MNHEY and SMNVEV (reference sequence).

The rearrangement joins TRBV11-2 to TRBJ2-7; 9 nucleotides line up with TRBD2. CDR1 is SGHAT, CDR2 FQNNGV, per germline. There are 16 residues in the CDR3. The ends lost 5 bases at V and 7 bases at J; junction bases unmatched: 15. The CDR3 DNA sequence: TGTGCCAGCAGCCTAGCGACCTTAGCGGGAGTGGGGGAGCAGTACTTC. Translating gives CASSLATLAGVGEQYF.

The chain has TRBV7-3 and TRBJ2-7; 8 positions match TRBD2. J lost 7 bases, V lost 1 base, and 9 bases had no gene match. This CDR3 is 15 amino acids long. Germline V CDR1 and CDR2: SGHTA, FQGTGA. CDR3 residues: CASSLNAGGLGEQYF. Written as DNA, the CDR3 is TGTGCCAGCAGCTTAAATGCGGGGGGTCTTGGGGAGCAGTACTTC. The complete variable domain, with remaining parts taken from reference TRBV7-3 and TRBJ2-7, reads GAGVSQTPSNKVTEKGKYVELRCDPISGHTALYWYRQSLGQGPEFLIYFQGTGAADDSGLPNDRFFAVRPEGSVSTLKIQRTERGDSAVYLCASSLNAGGLGEQYFGPGTRLTVT.

Ten or more counts support this clonotype. The CDR3 DNA sequence: TGTGCCAGCAGGTTAAGGGGGGGGGAGAGCTCCTACGAGCAGTACTTC. Protein product: CASRLRGGESSYEQYF. The V gene is TRBV11-2, the J gene TRBJ2-7; maybe TRBD2 (7 bases). This CDR3 spans 16 amino acids. Trimming removed 6 bases at V and 0 bases at J, with 18 bases between. Per the germline V gene, CDR1 is SGHAT and CDR2 is FQNNGV.

The table lists this clonotype with many counts. The chain recombines TRBV20-1 with TRBJ1-1; 7 bases line up with TRBD1. CDR1 is DFQATT and CDR2 is SNEGSKA in the germline V gene (reference sequence). With 6 bases clipped from V and 1 base from J, the junction kept 11 bases outside the gene matches. CDR3 length equals 15 residues. This CDR3 reads CSAKETGRTNTEAFF. DNA of the CDR3: TGCAGTGCCAAAGAGACAGGGCGGACGAACACTGAAGCTTTCTTT.

This clonotype appeared many times. This chain uses TRBV11-2 with TRBJ2-2, with D unresolved. The CDR3 has 11 amino acids. The V end lost 5 bases, the J end lost 10 bases, and 8 bases lay between the germline ends. CDR1 and CDR2 from the germline V gene are SGHAT and FQNNGV. The chain's CDR3 is CASSLLTELFF. CDR3 coding DNA: TGTGCCAGCAGCCTACTAACGGAGCTGTTTTTT.

This chain joins TRBV5-1 and TRBJ2-7; 8 positions match TRBD2. Germline CDR1 SGHRS, CDR2 YFSETQ. With 3 bases clipped from V and 3 bases from J, the junction kept 2 bases outside the gene matches. The CDR3 is 13 amino acids. CDR3 residues: CASSSGGDYEQYF. CDR3 bases: TGCGCCAGCAGCTCCGGGGGGGACTACGAGCAGTACTTC.

This chain links TRBV6-5 with TRBJ1-5, with D maybe TRBD1 (6 bases). V was trimmed by 2 bases and J by 4 bases, leaving 9 bases between them. The CDR3 is 14 amino acids. Germline CDR1 is MNHEY and CDR2 is SVGAGI. CDR3 in DNA: TGTGCCAGCAGTTACACGGGGGCGAATCAGCCCCAGCATTTT. Translated, it gives CASSYTGANQPQHF.

This clonotype was counted many times. V and J are TRBV12-3 or TRBV12-4 and TRBJ1-4; D gene ambiguous. The CDR3 is 16 amino acids. The V end was cut by 3 bases, the J end by 0 bases, with 11 bases between. The CDR3 here is CASSFGSQATNEKLFF. Written as DNA, the CDR3 is TGTGCCAGCAGTTTTGGGAGTCAAGCAACTAATGAAAAACTGTTTTTT.

The sample holds a few counts of this clonotype. The gene calls are TRBV7-9 and TRBJ2-1, with a possible D match to TRBD1 (5 bases). CDR1 is SEHNR and CDR2 is FQNEAQ in the germline V gene (reference sequence). Trimming took off 1 base at V and 5 bases at J, with 9 bases between the two ends. The CDR3 has 14 residues. As DNA, the CDR3 is TGTGCCAGCAGCTTAGTGCCAGGGAACAATGAGCAGTTCTTC. Its translation: CASSLVPGNNEQFF. The variable domain in full, with the rest retrieved from reference TRBV7-9 and TRBJ2-1, is DTGVSQNPRHKITKRGQNVTFRCDPISEHNRLYWYRQTLGQGPEFLTYFQNEAQLEKSRLLSDRFSAERPKGSFSTLEIQRTEQGDSAMYLCASSLVPGNNEQFFGPGTRLTVL.

This clonotype was observed a few times. The V and J genes are TRBV6-1 and TRBJ2-2, with 8 bases matching TRBD2. The CDR3 length is 13 residues. Per germline, CDR1 MNHNS and CDR2 SASEGT. With V trimmed by 3 bases and J by 6 bases, 0 bases remained unmatched. CDR3 DNA: TGTGCCAGCAGTGAGACTAGCGCCGGGGAGCTGTTTTTT. Translated: CASSETSAGELFF.

This clonotype was counted many times. The chain employs TRBV12-3 or TRBV12-4 and TRBJ1-2; D gene uncertain. This CDR3 contains 12 residues. Trimming stripped 3 bases from V and 7 bases from J, with 9 bases between. The CDR3 coding sequence is TGTGCCAGCAGTTTTGTAGGCGGTGGCTACACCTTC. Residues: CASSFVGGGYTF.

The chain joins TRBV27 to TRBJ1-5; tentatively, D is TRBD1 (5 bases). The CDR3 runs 13 residues. The germline V gene encodes CDR1 MNHEY and CDR2 SMNVEV (reference sequence). V lost 6 bases and J lost 3, with 9 bases in between. CDR3 nucleotides: TGTGCCAGCAGGGCTGGGACCAATCAGCCCCAGCATTTT. This translates into CASRAGTNQPQHF.

This clonotype was seen only a few times. This chain links TRBV20-1 with TRBJ2-3; 11 nucleotides match TRBD2. CDR1 and CDR2 from the germline V gene are DFQATT and SNEGSKA (reference sequence). Unmatched junction bases numbered 9, after V lost 6 bases and J lost 4 bases. The CDR3 contains 15 residues. Written as DNA, the CDR3 is TGCAGTGCCACTCACCTAGCGGGGGGCGCAGATACGCAGTATTTT. It yields the protein CSATHLAGGADTQYF.